These 19 T cell receptor beta chains were sequenced from one sample in a study of blood T cells in healthy people across ages. A J-beta primer mix and a sample-barcoded 5' primer were used in a second PCR of roughly 6 to 11 cycles. MiXCR, applied by TCRdb to the 5' RACE reads, yields one record per CDR3 protein. Of some 320,000 distinct CDR3 sequences listed, 25% to 30% are singletons. The sample was blood. The receptor source for this set is a woman aged 70-85 years in good health.

The chain is built from TRBV28 and TRBJ2-5, with 10 bases matching TRBD1. The assigned J gene may be wrong: the sequence end matches TRBJ2-7 better. Germline CDR1 is MDHEN and CDR2 is SYDVKM. CDR3 size: 14 residues. CDR3 loop: CASKGTGEAYEQYF. In nucleotides, the CDR3 is TGTGCCAGCAAGGGGACAGGGGAAGCCTACGAGCAGTACTTC.

This clonotype was seen a handful of times. The chain uses TRBV20-1 and TRBJ2-7; TRBD1 matches 7 bases. The CDR3 contains 15 residues. After removal of 0 bases from V and 7 bases from J, the junction contained 12 bases not matched to a gene. Germline CDR1 DFQATT, CDR2 SNEGSKA (reference sequence). The CDR3 loop is CSAREEVTGYWEQYF. CDR3 DNA sequence: TGCAGTGCTAGAGAAGAAGTGACAGGGTATTGGGAGCAGTACTTC.

The chain has TRBV4-1 and TRBJ2-7; tentative D call: TRBD2 (6 bases). TRBJ2-1 matches the DNA end more closely, so the J call is doubtful. CDR1 is MGHRA, CDR2 YSYEKL, per germline. CDR3 length equals 16 residues. CDR3 loop: CASSLSGTGGSFEQFF. The CDR3 DNA reads TGCGCCAGCAGCCTTTCCGGGACTGGAGGGAGCTTTGAGCAGTTCTTC.

The chain links TRBV2 to TRBJ2-1, with D uncertain. CDR3 length: 15 residues. With 2 bases removed from V and 8 bases from J, the gap between germline ends came to 16 bases. CDR1 is SNHLY and CDR2 is FYNNEI in the germline V gene. As DNA, the CDR3 is TGTGCCAGCAGTGAATTACCCGGGCCCGGTGATGAGCAGTTCTTC. This codes for CASSELPGPGDEQFF.

The chain is built from TRBV5-1 and TRBJ2-5; TRBD1 might be the D (6 bases). CDR3 size: 17 residues. CDR1 is SGHRS and CDR2 is YFSETQ in the germline V gene. The V gene lost 1 base and the J gene lost 5 bases, with 21 bases spanning the gap. The CDR3 reads CASSLPLDRSQLETQYF. The CDR3 DNA reads as TGCGCCAGCAGCTTGCCCCTTGACAGGTCTCAATTGGAGACCCAGTACTTC.

This chain links TRBV12-5 with TRBJ2-5; TRBD2 might be the D (6 bases). V was pared by 0 bases and J by 5 bases, with 19 bases between. There are 17 residues in the CDR3. Germline V gene lookup returns CDR1 LGHNT and CDR2 FRNRAP. This chain's CDR3 is CASGLVAGTPKDETQYF. The CDR3, as DNA: TGTGCTAGTGGTTTGGTCGCGGGGACCCCGAAGGACGAGACCCAGTACTTC. Together with reference TRBV12-5 and TRBJ2-5, the CDR3 gives the full variable domain: DARVTQTPRHKVTEMGQEVTMRCQPILGHNTVFWYRQTMMQGLELLAYFRNRAPLDDSGMPKDRFSAEMPDATLATLKIQPSEPRDSAVYFCASGLVAGTPKDETQYFGPGTRLLVL.

This sequence joins TRBV14 and TRBJ2-7; D uncertain. Germline CDR1 and CDR2: SGHDN and FVKESK. The CDR3 is made up of 12 amino acids. Trimming left V 2 bases short and J 7 bases short, with 9 bases between. CDR3 residues: CASSQRWSEQYF. The CDR3 bases are TGTGCCAGCAGCCAAAGGTGGTCAGAGCAGTACTTC.

The CDR3 protein is CSARRTSGRASSYEQYF. The CDR3 coding sequence is TGCAGTGCTAGACGGACTAGCGGGAGGGCGAGCTCCTACGAGCAGTACTTC. The chain links TRBV20-1 to TRBJ2-7; 15 bases agree with TRBD2. J gave up 0 bases and V 2 bases, and 5 bases lay outside the gene matches. Germline CDR1 DFQATT, CDR2 SNEGSKA (reference sequence). This CDR3 region has 17 residues.

This clonotype was found a few times. V and J are TRBV7-3 and TRBJ2-1; 14 bases agree with TRBD2. V was pared by 5 bases and J by 12 bases, with 12 bases of the junction left unmatched. The CDR3 extends over 16 amino acids. Germline lookup yields CDR1 SGHTA and CDR2 FQGTGA. CDR3 nucleotide sequence: TGTGCCAGCAGCCCTGGACTAGCGGGAGGATTTACAGGGCAGTTCTTC. It encodes CASSPGLAGGFTGQFF.

At least ten counts were recorded for this clonotype. The chain carries TRBV28 and TRBJ2-7; the D gene is possibly TRBD2 (6 bases). The CDR3 consists of 14 residues. V lost 6 bases, J lost 0 bases, and 12 bases lay in between. The germline V gene encodes CDR1 MDHEN and CDR2 SYDVKM. The CDR3 protein is CASRDVADSYEQYF. The CDR3 DNA sequence: TGTGCCAGCAGAGACGTAGCGGACTCCTACGAGCAGTACTTC.

This clonotype was counted only a few times. V is TRBV28 and J is TRBJ1-5; TRBD1 agrees at 9 bases. CDR1 and CDR2 from the germline V gene are MDHEN and SYDVKM. The CDR3 spans 18 residues. The junction had 12 bases not matched to a gene; V was cut back by 5 bases and J by 1 base. The CDR3 loop reads CASSRRTGAGGSNQPQHF. CDR3 coding DNA: TGTGCCAGCAGTAGACGGACAGGGGCCGGGGGAAGCAATCAGCCCCAGCATTTT.

The chain couples TRBV3-1 to TRBJ1-1; tentatively, D is TRBD1 (6 bases). Germline V lookup: CDR1 LGHDT, CDR2 YNNKEL (reference sequence). This CDR3 contains 15 residues. V lost 4 bases and J 6 bases, leaving 18 bases between the germline ends. CDR3 region: CASSPHLLQGAEAFF. CDR3 bases: TGTGCCAGCAGCCCTCACCTTCTACAGGGCGCTGAAGCTTTCTTT.

This clonotype showed up just a few times. A single base separates this from a much larger clone, so it may be a read error. The chain has TRBV12-3 or TRBV12-4 and TRBJ2-4; 8 nucleotides line up with TRBD1. The CDR3 covers 15 residues. Trimming removed 5 bases from V and 4 bases from J; junction bases left unmatched: 7. The CDR3 bases are TGTGCCAGCAGTCCCGGACAGGGCGGGAAAAACATTCAGTACTTC. Protein: CASSPGQGGKNIQYF.

This clonotype has just one count. The J gene is TRBJ1-2, the V gene TRBV20-1, with D possibly matching TRBD1 (5 bases). Germline CDR1 reads DFQATT; CDR2 reads SNEGSKA (reference sequence). This CDR3 comprises 12 residues. The CDR3 here is CSAAGGGRGDTF. The CDR3 nucleotides are TGCAGCGCGGCAGGCGGCGGTCGGGGGGACACCTTC.

The gene calls are TRBV7-9 and TRBJ2-5; no firm D call. Germline values: CDR1 SEHNR, CDR2 FQNEAQ (reference sequence). The CDR3 has 15 residues. V lost 1 base, J lost 0 bases, and 9 bases lay in between. CDR3 DNA sequence: TGTGCCAGCAGCTTAGGGGCCTGGAACCAAGAGACCCAGTACTTC. It codes for CASSLGAWNQETQYF.

The V and J genes are TRBV28 and TRBJ1-2, with D hard to call. CDR3 size: 12 residues. Germline values: CDR1 MDHEN, CDR2 SYDVKM. Trimming took 6 bases from V and 1 from J, leaving 6 bases between them. The CDR3 loop reads CASSYYNYGYTF. The DNA for the CDR3 is TGTGCCAGCAGCTACTATAACTATGGCTACACCTTC.

The chain uses TRBV20-1 and TRBJ1-4, with a weak D call TRBD1 (5 bases). V gave up 0 bases and J gave up 8 bases, with 16 bases separating them. Germline values: CDR1 DFQATT, CDR2 SNEGSKA (reference sequence). This CDR3 is 15 amino acids long. CDR3 amino acids: CSARDLRGLGEKLFF. The DNA of the CDR3 is TGCAGTGCTAGAGATCTGAGGGGATTGGGAGAAAAACTGTTTTTT.

This sequence joins TRBV20-1 and TRBJ1-2; tentative D call: TRBD1 (5 bases). Germline lookup yields CDR1 DFQATT and CDR2 SNEGSKA (reference sequence). Trimming shortened V by 6 bases and J by 4 bases, and 12 bases separated the two germline ends. The CDR3 is made up of 12 amino acids. CDR3 coding DNA: TGCAGTGCCAGGGCGGGAGCCTATGGCTACACCTTC. Translating gives CSARAGAYGYTF.

V is TRBV6-2 or TRBV6-3 and J is TRBJ2-7, with D perhaps TRBD2 (6 bases). Germline V gives CDR1 MNHEY, CDR2 SVGEGT. Trimming shortened V by 8 bases and J by 5 bases, and 19 bases separated the two germline ends. The length of the CDR3 is 14 residues. The CDR3 region is CASEPAGNLNEQYF. Here the CDR3 DNA reads TGTGCCAGCGAGCCGGCGGGGAACCTGAACGAGCAGTACTTC.